This TCR beta chain was captured in a study of long-term antiretroviral therapy in people with HIV. Trimming removed 4 bases from V and 10 bases from J; junction bases left unmatched: 13. The germline CDR1 and CDR2 sequences are LNHDA and SQIVND (reference sequence). The CDR3 runs to 16 residues. They ran version v3.0 of the immunoSEQ assay at survey level. Assay used: immunoSEQ multiplex PCR; TCRdb lists only in-frame clones, some missing. Of 25,000 to 35,000 clones detected, roughly 92% appear once; the ten largest clones hold about 6.4%. V and J are TRBV19 and TRBJ2-1; 10 nucleotides match TRBD1. This specimen consisted of unsorted PBMCs, obtained roughly 6.5 years after starting antiretroviral therapy. The sequence was obtained from a woman aged 40 to 50 with HIV. The chain's CDR3 is CASSTRGQGGKREQFF. The CDR3 DNA follows: TGTGCCAGTAGTACCCGCGGACAGGGGGGAAAGCGGGAGCAGTTCTTC.